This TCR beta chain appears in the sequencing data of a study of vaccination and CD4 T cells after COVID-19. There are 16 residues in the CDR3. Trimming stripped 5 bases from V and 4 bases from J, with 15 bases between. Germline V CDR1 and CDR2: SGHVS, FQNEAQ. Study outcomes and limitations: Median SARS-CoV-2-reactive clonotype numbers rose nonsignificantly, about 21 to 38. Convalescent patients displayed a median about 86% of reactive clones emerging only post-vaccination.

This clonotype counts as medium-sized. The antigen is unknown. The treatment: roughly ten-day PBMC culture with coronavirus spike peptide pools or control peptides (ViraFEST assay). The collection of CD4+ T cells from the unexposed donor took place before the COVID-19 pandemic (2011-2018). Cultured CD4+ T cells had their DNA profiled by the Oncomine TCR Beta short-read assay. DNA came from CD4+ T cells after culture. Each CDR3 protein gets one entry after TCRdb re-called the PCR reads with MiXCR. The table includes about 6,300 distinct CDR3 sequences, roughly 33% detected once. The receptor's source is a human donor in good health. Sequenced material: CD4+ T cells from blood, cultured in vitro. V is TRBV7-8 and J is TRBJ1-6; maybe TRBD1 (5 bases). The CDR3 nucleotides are TGTGCCAGCAGCAGCCTCGCTGAGGGGTATAATTCACCCCTCCACTTT. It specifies CASSSLAEGYNSPLHF.